The count of the clone carrying this T cell receptor (beta chain) is one. The data were obtained in a study of shared clonotypes between healthy human individuals. V was clipped by 3 bases and J by 6 bases; unmatched bases: 6. Per the germline V gene, CDR1 is SGHTA and CDR2 is FQGTGA. The CDR3 extends over 15 amino acids. Authors' processing steps: Without quality scores, immunoSEQ junctional reads could not be filtered like full-length reads. The assay was immunoSEQ multiplex PCR, and TCRdb's table has in-frame clones only and misses some. That table is the source of V, J and clone size, and D and trimming were worked out from the DNA. The table records 1,500,000 or so clones, 96% of them present only once.

The chain is built from TRBV7-3 and TRBJ2-1; 9 bases line up with TRBD2. The receptor's source is a young man in good health. Sequencing used naive CD4+ T cells sorted from blood. As to subset: CD45RA+ positively selected. CDR3 loop: CASSFLAGSLNEQFF. Here the CDR3 DNA reads TGTGCCAGCAGCTTCCTAGCGGGATCCCTCAATGAGCAGTTCTTC.